The 17 T cell receptor beta chains in this list originate from one sample, sequenced in a study of cytomegalovirus exposure and HLA in healthy donors. The PCR contained 60 Vbeta and 13 Jbeta primers. The table came from immunoSEQ multiplex PCR; TCRdb's copy has only in-frame clones and leaves some out. The table records about 140,000 clones, 88% of them present only once. Sequenced: PBMCs. Receptor source: a woman aged 40 to 55 in good health and CMV-seronegative.

This clone was counted only a few times. V gene TRBV25-1 combines with J gene TRBJ1-3; TRBD1 matches at 7 bases. J lost 0 bases, V lost 1 base, and 0 bases had no gene match. CDR1 is MGHDK, CDR2 SYGVNS, per germline. This CDR3 has 15 residues. The CDR3 nucleotides are TGTGCCAGCAGTGAATGGGACAGCTCTGGAAACACCATATATTTT. Translation gives CASSEWDSSGNTIYF.

The chain is built from TRBV6-5 and TRBJ2-7; possibly TRBD1 for D (6 bases). This CDR3 contains 13 residues. V lost 2 bases, J lost 6 bases, and 11 bases lay in between. CDR1 is MNHEY, CDR2 SVGAGI, per germline. CDR3 bases: TGTGCCAGCAGTTACGGACAGCTGACCGAGCAGTACTTC. The encoded protein is CASSYGQLTEQYF.

This rearrangement joins TRBV5-1 to TRBJ2-3, with a weak D call TRBD1 (6 bases). The CDR3 is made up of 12 amino acids. CDR1 and CDR2 from the germline V gene are SGHRS and YFSETQ. V gave up 7 bases and J gave up 3 bases, with 9 bases separating them. CDR3 sequence reads: CASAGETDTQYF. DNA of the CDR3: TGCGCCAGCGCAGGGGAAACAGATACGCAGTATTTT.

The table lists this clone with a few counts. The chain carries TRBV11-2 and TRBJ1-1; D is undetermined. The germline V gene has CDR1 SGHAT and CDR2 FQNNGV. Trimming left V 4 bases short and J 0 bases short, with 6 bases between. The CDR3 consists of 13 residues. Here the CDR3 DNA reads TGTGCCAGCAGCTCACACATGAACACTGAAGCTTTCTTT. Protein: CASSSHMNTEAFF.

This sequence joins TRBV11-2 and TRBJ2-3; 7 bases map to TRBD1. Germline CDR1 SGHAT, CDR2 FQNNGV. CDR3 size: 14 residues. Trimming took 2 bases from V and 1 from J; bases not matched to a gene: 0. CDR3 sequence (DNA): TGTGCCAGCAGCTTACAGGGGGGCACAGATACGCAGTATTTT. Amino acids: CASSLQGGTDTQYF.

CDR3: CASSQGVRGPNNSPLHF. For the CDR3, the DNA is TGTGCCAGCAGCCAGGGGGTTAGGGGGCCTAATAATTCACCCCTCCACTTT. J is TRBJ1-6 and V is TRBV5-7; TRBD1 matches 7 bases. TRBV5-7 is designated an ORF whose function remains uncertain. V lost 4 bases and J lost 5; bases outside the gene matches: 12. CDR3 length: 17 residues.

This clone occurred a few times. V is TRBV10-3 and J is TRBJ2-1; 9 bases align to TRBD2. V was clipped by 5 bases and J by 7 bases; unmatched bases: 6. The germline CDR1 and CDR2 sequences are ENHRY and SYGVKD. The CDR3 length is 14 residues. This CDR3 reads CAISSGGRVNEQFF. Here the CDR3 DNA reads TGTGCCATCAGTTCTGGCGGGAGGGTAAATGAGCAGTTCTTC.

This clone appeared a single time. The J gene is TRBJ2-3, the V gene TRBV11-3; a possible D gene is TRBD1 (5 bases). CDR3 length: 14 residues. V lost 3 bases and J lost 2, with 9 bases in between. The germline V gene has CDR1 SGHNT and CDR2 YENEEA. The CDR3 reads CASSLGPNTDTQYF. The CDR3 nucleotides are TGTGCCAGCAGCTTGGGGCCGAACACAGATACGCAGTATTTT.

To note about this clone: Within the sample, other DNA sequences also encode this same CDR3. CDR3 residues: CASSLGSAGVSYEQYF. The CDR3 coding sequence is TGTGCCAGCAGCCTAGGTTCGGCGGGAGTATCGTACGAGCAGTACTTC. The rearrangement joins TRBV7-9 to TRBJ2-7; TRBD2 aligns across 7 bases. After removal of 5 bases from V and 4 bases from J, the junction contained 14 bases not matched to a gene. The germline V gene has CDR1 SEHNR and CDR2 FQNEAQ (reference sequence). This CDR3 region has 16 residues. The full variable domain, rest sourced from reference TRBV7-9 and TRBJ2-7, is DTGVSQNPRHKITKRGQNVTFRCDPISEHNRLYWYRQTLGQGPEFLTYFQNEAQLEKSRLLSDRFSAERPKGSFSTLEIQRTEQGDSAMYLCASSLGSAGVSYEQYFGPGTRLTVT.

The V gene is TRBV7-2, the J gene TRBJ2-7; D is unclear. CDR1 is SGHTA and CDR2 is FQGNSA in the germline V gene. The CDR3 contains 13 residues. With 4 bases removed from V and 5 bases from J, the gap between germline ends came to 12 bases. In DNA form, the CDR3 reads TGTGCCAGCAGCTCCCATGTTTGGCACGAGCAGTACTTC. It translates to CASSSHVWHEQYF.

This clone has a single count. The gene calls are TRBV4-1 and TRBJ2-7; TRBD1 might be the D (6 bases). Germline V gene data show CDR1 as MGHRA and CDR2 as YSYEKL. The CDR3 is 14 residues long. V shed 1 base and J shed 13 bases, with 20 bases lying between them. The chain's CDR3 is CASSQGVYRDTHYF. CDR3 sequence (DNA): TGCGCCAGCAGCCAAGGCGTATACCGGGACACCCATTACTTC.

The gene calls are TRBV5-1 and TRBJ2-1, with TRBD2 matching over 10 bases. V lost 4 bases and J lost 8; bases outside the gene matches: 9. CDR1 SGHRS and CDR2 YFSETQ come from the germline V gene. The CDR3 sequence is 15 residues long. The CDR3 loop reads CASSLGLALFDEQFF. As DNA, the CDR3 is TGCGCCAGCAGCCTGGGACTAGCGTTGTTCGATGAGCAGTTCTTC.

V is TRBV5-1 and J is TRBJ1-2; TRBD1 is a possible D gene (5 bases). Germline V gene sequence: CDR1 SGHRS, CDR2 YFSETQ. CDR3 size: 14 residues. V dropped 4 bases and J dropped 1 base, with 11 bases sitting between them. CDR3 sequence reads: CASSITGINYGYTF. In DNA form, the CDR3 reads TGCGCCAGCAGCATCACAGGAATTAACTATGGCTACACCTTC.

The chain carries TRBV7-9 and TRBJ2-1; 13 bases match TRBD2. The CDR3 extends over 15 amino acids. Germline V lookup: CDR1 SEHNR, CDR2 FQNEAQ (reference sequence). Trimming at V came to 5 bases and at J to 5 bases, leaving 3 bases not matched to a gene. The CDR3 region has the DNA TGTGCCAGCAGCCCAGGACTAGCGGGAGACAATGAGCAGTTCTTC. It encodes CASSPGLAGDNEQFF.

The chain has TRBV29-1 and TRBJ1-2; D unresolved. Trimming removed 6 bases at V and 5 bases at J, with 19 bases between. This CDR3 has 14 residues. Germline assignment: CDR1 SQVTM and CDR2 ANQGSEA. CDR3 DNA: TGCAGCGTGGTTAAATGGGAGGTTAGGTATGGCTACACCTTC. Translated: CSVVKWEVRYGYTF.

This clone was recorded once. The chain is built from TRBV5-1 and TRBJ2-1; 8 bases align to TRBD2. The CDR3 covers 15 residues. Germline V gene lookup returns CDR1 SGHRS and CDR2 YFSETQ. V was clipped by 0 bases and J by 7 bases; unmatched bases: 6. The CDR3 DNA is TGCGCCAGCAGCTTGGAGGGTGGCGGGAGGAATGAGCAGTTCTTC. It encodes CASSLEGGGRNEQFF. Variable domain in full (rest from reference TRBV5-1 and TRBJ2-1): KAGVTQTPRYLIKTRGQQVTLSCSPISGHRSVSWYQQTPGQGLQFLFEYFSETQRNKGNFPGRFSGRQFSNSRSEMNVSTLELGDSALYLCASSLEGGGRNEQFFGPGTRLTVL.

The rearrangement joins TRBV6-5 to TRBJ2-5; 7 nucleotides align to TRBD1. V was clipped by 5 bases and J by 0 bases; unmatched bases: 3. Germline V gene sequence: CDR1 MNHEY, CDR2 SVGAGI. This CDR3 region has 14 residues. The CDR3 reads CASSPRGYQETQYF. DNA for the CDR3: TGTGCCAGCAGTCCCAGGGGGTACCAAGAGACCCAGTACTTC.